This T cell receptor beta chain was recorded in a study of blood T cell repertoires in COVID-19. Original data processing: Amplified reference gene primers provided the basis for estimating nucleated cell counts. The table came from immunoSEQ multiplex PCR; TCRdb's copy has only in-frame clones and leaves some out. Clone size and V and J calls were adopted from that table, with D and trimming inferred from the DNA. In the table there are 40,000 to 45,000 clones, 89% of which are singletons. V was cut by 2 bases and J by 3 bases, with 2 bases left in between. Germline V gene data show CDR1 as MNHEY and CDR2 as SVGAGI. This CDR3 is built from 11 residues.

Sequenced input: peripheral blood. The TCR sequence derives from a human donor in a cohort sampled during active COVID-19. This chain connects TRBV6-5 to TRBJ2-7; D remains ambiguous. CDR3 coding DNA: TGTGCCAGCAGTTACCTCTACGAGCAGTACTTC. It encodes CASSYLYEQYF.